This TCR beta chain was sequenced in a study of blood T cells in healthy people across ages. V was clipped by 0 bases and J by 4 bases, with 11 bases between them. The CDR3 extends over 15 amino acids. Germline V CDR1 and CDR2: SGDLS, YYNGEE. This clonotype has a handful of counts. Sample-barcoded 5' priming and a J-beta primer mix drove a second PCR of roughly 6 to 12 cycles. One entry per CDR3 protein, called by TCRdb with MiXCR from the 5' RACE reads. The sample consists of around 500,000 distinct CDR3 sequences, over 25% of them appearing once. The sample also formed part of further work on T cells of mothers and their children.

The sequence derives from a boy aged 2-9 years in good health. The sample taken for sequencing was blood. The V gene is TRBV9, the J gene TRBJ2-1; D is unresolved. This CDR3 is CASSVVEYGYNEQFF. CDR3 nucleotide sequence: TGTGCCAGCAGCGTAGTCGAGTACGGGTACAATGAGCAGTTCTTC.